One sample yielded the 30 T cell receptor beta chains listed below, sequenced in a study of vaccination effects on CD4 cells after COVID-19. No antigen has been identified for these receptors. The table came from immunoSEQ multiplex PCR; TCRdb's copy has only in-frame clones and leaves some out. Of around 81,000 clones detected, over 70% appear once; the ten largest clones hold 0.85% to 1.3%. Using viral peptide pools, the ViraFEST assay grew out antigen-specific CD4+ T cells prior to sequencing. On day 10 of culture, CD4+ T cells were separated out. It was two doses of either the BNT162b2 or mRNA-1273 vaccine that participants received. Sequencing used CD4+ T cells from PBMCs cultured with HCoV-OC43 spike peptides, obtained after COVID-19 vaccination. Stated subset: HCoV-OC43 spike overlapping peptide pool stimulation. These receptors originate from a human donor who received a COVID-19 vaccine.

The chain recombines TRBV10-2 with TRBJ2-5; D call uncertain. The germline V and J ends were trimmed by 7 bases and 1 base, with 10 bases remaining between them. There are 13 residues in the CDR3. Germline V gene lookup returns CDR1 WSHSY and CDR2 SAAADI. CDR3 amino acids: CASKLGGQETQYF. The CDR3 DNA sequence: TGCGCCAGCAAGTTGGGTGGCCAAGAGACCCAGTACTTC.

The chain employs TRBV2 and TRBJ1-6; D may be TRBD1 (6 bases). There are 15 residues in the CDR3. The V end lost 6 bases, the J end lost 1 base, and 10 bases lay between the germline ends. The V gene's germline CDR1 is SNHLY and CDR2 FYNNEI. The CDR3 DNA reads TGTGCCAGCAGAACACAGGGTTCCTATAATTCACCCCTCCACTTT. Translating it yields CASRTQGSYNSPLHF.

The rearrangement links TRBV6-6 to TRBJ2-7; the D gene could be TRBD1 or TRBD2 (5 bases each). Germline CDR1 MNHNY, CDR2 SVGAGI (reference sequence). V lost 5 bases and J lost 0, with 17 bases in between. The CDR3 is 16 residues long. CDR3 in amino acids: CASSRGALGHSYEQYV. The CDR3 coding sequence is TGTGCCAGCAGTCGGGGCGCCTTAGGGCACTCCTACGAGCAGTACGTC.

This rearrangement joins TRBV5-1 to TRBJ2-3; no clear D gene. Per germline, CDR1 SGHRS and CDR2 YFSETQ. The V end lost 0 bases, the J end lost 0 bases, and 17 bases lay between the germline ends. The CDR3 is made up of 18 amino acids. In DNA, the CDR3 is TGCGCCAGCAGCTTGGACGGGCTTCCTTATACTAGCACAGATACGCAGTATTTT. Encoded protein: CASSLDGLPYTSTDTQYF.

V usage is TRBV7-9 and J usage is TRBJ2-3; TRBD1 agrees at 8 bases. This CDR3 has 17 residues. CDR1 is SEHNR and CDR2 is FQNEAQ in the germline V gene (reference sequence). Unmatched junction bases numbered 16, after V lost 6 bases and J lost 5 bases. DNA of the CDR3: TGTGCCAGCAGTCGAGCTCCGGGACAGGCGACGGGAGATACGCAGTATTTT. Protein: CASSRAPGQATGDTQYF.

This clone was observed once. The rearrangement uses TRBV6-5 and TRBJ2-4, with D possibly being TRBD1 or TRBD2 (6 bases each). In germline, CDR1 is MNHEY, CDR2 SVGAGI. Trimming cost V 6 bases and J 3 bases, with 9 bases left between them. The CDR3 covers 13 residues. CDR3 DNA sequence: TGTGCCAGCAGAGGGGGAGGCAAAAACATTCAGTACTTC. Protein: CASRGGGKNIQYF.

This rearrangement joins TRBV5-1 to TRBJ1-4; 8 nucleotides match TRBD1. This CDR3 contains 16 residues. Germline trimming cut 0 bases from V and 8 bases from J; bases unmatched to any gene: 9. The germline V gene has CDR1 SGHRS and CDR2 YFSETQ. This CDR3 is CASSLDRPGGGEKLFF. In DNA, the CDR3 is TGCGCCAGCAGCTTGGATCGGCCAGGGGGCGGGGAAAAACTGTTTTTT.

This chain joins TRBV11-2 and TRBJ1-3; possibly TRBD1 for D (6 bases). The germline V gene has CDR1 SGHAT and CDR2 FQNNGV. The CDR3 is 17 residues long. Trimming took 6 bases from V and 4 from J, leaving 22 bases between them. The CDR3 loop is CASSFRPQGIPGNTIYF. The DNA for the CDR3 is TGTGCCAGCAGTTTCCGTCCCCAGGGGATCCCAGGAAACACCATATATTTT.

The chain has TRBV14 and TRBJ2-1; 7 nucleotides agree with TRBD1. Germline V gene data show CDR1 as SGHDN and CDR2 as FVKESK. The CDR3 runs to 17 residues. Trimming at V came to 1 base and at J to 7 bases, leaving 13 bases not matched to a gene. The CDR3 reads CASSQGRQGIYNNEQFF. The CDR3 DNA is TGTGCCAGCAGCCAAGGAAGACAGGGAATATACAATAATGAGCAGTTCTTC.

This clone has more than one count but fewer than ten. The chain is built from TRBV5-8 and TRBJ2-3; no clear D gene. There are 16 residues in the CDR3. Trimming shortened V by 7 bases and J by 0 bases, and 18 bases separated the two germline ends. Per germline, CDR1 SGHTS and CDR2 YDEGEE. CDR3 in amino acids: CASPFPPGISTDTQYF. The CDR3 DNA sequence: TGTGCCAGCCCCTTTCCCCCGGGTATAAGCACAGATACGCAGTATTTT.

CDR3 in DNA: TGTGCCAGCAGTGAAATCCTTGGGCGGCCCCAGCTCGACAAAAACATTCAGTACTTC. It specifies CASSEILGRPQLDKNIQYF. The chain has TRBV6-1 and TRBJ2-4, with no clear D. V lost 2 bases and J 3 bases, leaving 23 bases between the germline ends. The CDR3 runs 19 residues. CDR1 MNHNS and CDR2 SASEGT come from the germline V gene.

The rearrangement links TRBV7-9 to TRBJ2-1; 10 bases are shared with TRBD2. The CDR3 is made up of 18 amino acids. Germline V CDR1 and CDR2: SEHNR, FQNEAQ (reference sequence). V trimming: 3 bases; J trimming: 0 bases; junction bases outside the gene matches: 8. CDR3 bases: TGTGCCAGCAGCTTTTATCTAGCGGGGGTGAGCTCCTACAATGAGCAGTTCTTC. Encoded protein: CASSFYLAGVSSYNEQFF.

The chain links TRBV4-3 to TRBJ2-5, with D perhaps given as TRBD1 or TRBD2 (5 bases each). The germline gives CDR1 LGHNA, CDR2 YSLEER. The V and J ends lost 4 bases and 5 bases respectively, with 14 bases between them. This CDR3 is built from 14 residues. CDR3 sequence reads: CASSPRRAGETQYF. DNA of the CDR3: TGCGCCAGCAGCCCCCGGCGGGCAGGGGAGACCCAGTACTTC.

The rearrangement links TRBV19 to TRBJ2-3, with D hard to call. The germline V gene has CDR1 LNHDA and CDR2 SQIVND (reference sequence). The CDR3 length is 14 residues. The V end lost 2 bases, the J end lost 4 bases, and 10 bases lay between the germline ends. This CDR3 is CASSIPASADTQYF. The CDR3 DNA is TGTGCCAGTAGTATACCAGCGAGCGCAGATACGCAGTATTTT.

The CDR3 is CASSLGGRQVLLNTEAFF. The CDR3 DNA is TGTGCCAGCAGCTTGGGAGGGAGACAGGTTCTCCTGAACACTGAAGCTTTCTTT. The chain links TRBV5-4 to TRBJ1-1, with D perhaps TRBD1 (6 bases). V shed 0 bases and J shed 0 bases, with 18 bases lying between them. The CDR3 contains 18 residues. The germline V gene has CDR1 SGHNT and CDR2 YYREEE (reference sequence).

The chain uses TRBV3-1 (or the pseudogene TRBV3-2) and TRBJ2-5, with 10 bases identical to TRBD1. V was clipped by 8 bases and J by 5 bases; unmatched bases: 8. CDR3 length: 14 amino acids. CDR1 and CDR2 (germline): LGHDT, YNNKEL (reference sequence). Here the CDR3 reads CASSRRTGGETQYF. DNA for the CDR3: TGTGCCAGCTCGAGGCGGACAGGGGGGGAGACCCAGTACTTC.

CDR3 coding DNA: TGTGCCAGCAGCTTAGTCAGACCTTTCTATGGCTACACCTTC. Translating gives CASSLVRPFYGYTF. The chain recombines TRBV7-9 with TRBJ1-2, with no clear D. Trimming removed 1 base from V and 4 bases from J, with 10 bases in between. This CDR3 has 14 residues. The V gene's germline CDR1 is SEHNR and CDR2 FQNEAQ (reference sequence).

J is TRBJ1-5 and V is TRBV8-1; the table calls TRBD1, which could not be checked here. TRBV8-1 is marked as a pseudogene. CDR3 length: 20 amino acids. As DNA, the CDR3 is TGTGGCAGTGCATCCGCAGCCATGACACCCTCCAAGTGTAGCAATCAGCCCCAGCATTTT. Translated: CGSASAAMTPSKCSNQPQHF.

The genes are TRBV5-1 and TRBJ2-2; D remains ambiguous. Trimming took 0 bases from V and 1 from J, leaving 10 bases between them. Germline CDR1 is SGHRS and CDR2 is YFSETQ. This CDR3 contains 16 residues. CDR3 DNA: TGCGCCAGCAGCTTGGACACACAGTTGAACACCGGGGAGCTGTTTTTT. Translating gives CASSLDTQLNTGELFF.

The DNA of the CDR3 is TGCGCCAGCAGTTATAAAACCGGGACAGGGGGCGAAGGGATATATGGCTACACCTTC. This translates into CASSYKTGTGGEGIYGYTF. V is TRBV5-1 and J is TRBJ1-2; 12 nucleotides match TRBD1. The CDR3 is 19 residues long. After removal of 5 bases from V and 5 bases from J, the junction contained 19 bases not matched to a gene. The germline V gene has CDR1 SGHRS and CDR2 YFSETQ.

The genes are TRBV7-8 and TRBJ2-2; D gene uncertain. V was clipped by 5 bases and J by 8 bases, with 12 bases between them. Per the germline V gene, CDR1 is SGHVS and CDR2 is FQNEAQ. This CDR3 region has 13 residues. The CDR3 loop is CASSTTRSGELFF. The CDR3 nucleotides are TGTGCCAGCAGCACCACACGGTCAGGGGAGCTGTTTTTT.

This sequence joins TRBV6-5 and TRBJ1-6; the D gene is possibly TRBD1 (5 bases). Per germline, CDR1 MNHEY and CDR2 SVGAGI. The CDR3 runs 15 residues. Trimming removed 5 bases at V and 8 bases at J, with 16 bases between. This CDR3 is CASSRAQGGHSPLHF. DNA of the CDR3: TGTGCCAGCAGTAGAGCCCAGGGCGGACATTCACCCCTCCACTTT.

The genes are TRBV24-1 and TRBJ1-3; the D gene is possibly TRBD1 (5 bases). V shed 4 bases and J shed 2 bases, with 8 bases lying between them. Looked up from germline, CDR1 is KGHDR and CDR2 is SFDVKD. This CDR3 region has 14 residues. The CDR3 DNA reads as TGTGCCACCAGTGACCGAGGGGCTGGAAACACCATATATTTT. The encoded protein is CATSDRGAGNTIYF.

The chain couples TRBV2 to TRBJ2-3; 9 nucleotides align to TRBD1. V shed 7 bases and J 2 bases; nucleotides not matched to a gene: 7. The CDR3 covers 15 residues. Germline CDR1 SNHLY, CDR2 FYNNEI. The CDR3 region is CASNRGQGTTDTQYF. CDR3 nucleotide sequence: TGTGCCAGCAATCGGGGACAGGGAACCACAGATACGCAGTATTTT.

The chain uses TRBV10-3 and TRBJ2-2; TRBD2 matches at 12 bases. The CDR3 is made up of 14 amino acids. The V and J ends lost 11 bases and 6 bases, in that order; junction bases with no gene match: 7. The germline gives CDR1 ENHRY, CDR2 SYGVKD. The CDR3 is CASSGTSGPGELFF. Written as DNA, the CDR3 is TGTGCCTCTTCGGGGACTAGCGGGCCCGGGGAGCTGTTTTTT.

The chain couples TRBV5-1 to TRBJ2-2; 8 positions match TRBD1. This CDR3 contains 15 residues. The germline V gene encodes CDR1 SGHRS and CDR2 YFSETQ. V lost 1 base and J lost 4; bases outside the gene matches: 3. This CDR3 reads CASSLQGAGTGELFF. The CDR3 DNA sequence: TGCGCCAGCAGCTTGCAGGGGGCGGGCACCGGGGAGCTGTTTTTT.

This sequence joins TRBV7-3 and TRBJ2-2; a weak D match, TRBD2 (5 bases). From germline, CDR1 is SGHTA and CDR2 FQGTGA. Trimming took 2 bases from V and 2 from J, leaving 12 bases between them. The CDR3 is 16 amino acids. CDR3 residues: CASSLFQAGNTGELFF. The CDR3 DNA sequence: TGTGCCAGCAGCTTATTCCAGGCGGGCAACACCGGGGAGCTGTTTTTT.

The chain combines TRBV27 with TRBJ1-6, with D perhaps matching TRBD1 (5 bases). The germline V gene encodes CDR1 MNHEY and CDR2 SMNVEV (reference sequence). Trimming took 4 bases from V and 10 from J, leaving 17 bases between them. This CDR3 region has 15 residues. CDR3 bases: TGTGCCAGCAGTTGGGGGTCGCTGAGTGGGTCACCCCTCCACTTT. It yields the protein CASSWGSLSGSPLHF.

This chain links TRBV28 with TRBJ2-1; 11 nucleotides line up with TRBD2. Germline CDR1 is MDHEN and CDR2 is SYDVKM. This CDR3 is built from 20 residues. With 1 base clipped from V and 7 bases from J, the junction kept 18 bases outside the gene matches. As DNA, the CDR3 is TGTGCCAGCAGTTTATTTTCCAAAGGAGGTAGCGGGGGGGCTAGGAATGAGCAGTTCTTC. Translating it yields CASSLFSKGGSGGARNEQFF. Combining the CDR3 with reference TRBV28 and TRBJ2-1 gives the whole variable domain DVKVTQSSRYLVKRTGEKVFLECVQDMDHENMFWYRQDPGLGLRLIYFSYDVKMKEKGDIPEGYSVSREKKERFSLILESASTNQTSMYLCASSLFSKGGSGGARNEQFFGPGTRLTVL.

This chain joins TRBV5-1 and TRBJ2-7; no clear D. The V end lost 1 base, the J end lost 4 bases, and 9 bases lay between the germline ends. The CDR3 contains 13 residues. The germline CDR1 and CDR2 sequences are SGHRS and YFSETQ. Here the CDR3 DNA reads TGCGCCAGCAGCTTGCAGCCGCAGTACGAGCAGTACGTC. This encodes CASSLQPQYEQYV.